Listed below are T cell receptor beta chains from one sample, sequenced in a study of T cell responses to AZD1222 COVID-19 vaccine. Sequenced by immunoSEQ multiplex PCR; TCRdb stores in-frame clones only, minus some. The sample lists tens of thousands of clones, 80% to 90% occurring once. The material sequenced was peripheral blood, taken on day 0 of AZD1222 vaccination. The receptors originated from an adult in good health. Each CDR3 is given with its conserved first and last residue. A D gene is named only where the DNA matches it firmly. Expanded clones get a size class; other rows say once, few or many, or leave the size out.

cdr3_length d_call j_call clone_size v_call cdr3_nt cdr3_aa
14 . TRBJ2-5 . TRBV7-9 TGTGCCAGCAGCTTAGTAGGGAGCGGGGAGACCCAGTACTTC CASSLVGSGETQYF
11 . TRBJ1-1 . TRBV18 TGTGCCAGCTCACCGATTGTTGAAGCTTTCTTT CASSPIVEAFF
15 . TRBJ2-7 . TRBV11-2 TGTGCCAGCAGCTCGGATTCCGGCCATCTAAACGAGCAGTACTTC CASSSDSGHLNEQYF
13 . TRBJ2-7 . TRBV19 TGTGCCAGTAGCCCCGGGGGTCGCGGCGAGCAGTACTTC CASSPGGRGEQYF
13 TRBD2 TRBJ2-7 . TRBV27 TGTGCCAGCAGTGCTAGCGGGGGCTACGAGCAGTACTTC CASSASGGYEQYF
16 TRBD2 TRBJ2-7 . TRBV19 TGTGCCAGTAGTTTGCGAACAACAGCGGGGGTCGGCGAGCAGTACTTC CASSLRTTAGVGEQYF
14 TRBD1 TRBJ1-5 . TRBV19 TGTGCCACGAGACAGGGATTGGGCAATCAGCCCCAGCATTTT CATRQGLGNQPQHF
15 . TRBJ1-1 . TRBV28 TGTGCCAGCAGAGTTTGGAAGGATGTGAACACTGAAGCTTTCTTT CASRVWKDVNTEAFF
16 TRBD1 TRBJ1-1 few TRBV10-3 TGTGCCATCAGGACGAACAGGGGCGGGCTTACTACTGAAGCTTTCTTT CAIRTNRGGLTTEAFF
14 . TRBJ2-5 few TRBV24-1 TGTGCCACCAGTGATCGAAGGGGCCAAGAGACCCAGTACTTC CATSDRRGQETQYF
16 TRBD1 TRBJ1-5 . TRBV7-6 TGTGCCAGCAGCCCAAGAACAGGGGAGGGCAATCAGCCCCAGCATTTT CASSPRTGEGNQPQHF
13 . TRBJ1-1 . TRBV4-1 TGCGCCAGCAGCCAACACAGTGCTACTGAAGCTTTCTTT CASSQHSATEAFF
16 . TRBJ1-5 few TRBV10-3 TGTGCCATCAGTGAGTCGAGGGGACCCGGCAATCAGCCCCAGCATTTT CAISESRGPGNQPQHF
16 TRBD2 TRBJ2-1 . TRBV27 TGTGCCAGCAGTCCCCAAGCGGGGGGCTCCTACAATGAGCAGTTCTTC CASSPQAGGSYNEQFF
14 TRBD1 TRBJ2-7 . TRBV11-1 TGTGCCAGCAGCCTTAGGGACAGGGACTACGAGCAGTACTTC CASSLRDRDYEQYF
13 . TRBJ1-5 . TRBV13 TGTGCCAGCAGCTTGGGGCCCGATCAGCCCCAGCATTTT CASSLGPDQPQHF
14 . TRBJ2-3 . TRBV15 TGTGCCACCAGCAGAGGGGGGGCAACAGATACGCAGTATTTT CATSRGGATDTQYF
13 . TRBJ2-2 . TRBV4-1 TGCGCCAGCAGCCTCCTGAGGACCGGGGAGCTGTTTTTT CASSLLRTGELFF
16 . TRBJ1-5 . TRBV4-2 TGTGCCAGCAGCCAAGATCCCACGGGGACGGGTCAGCCCCAGCATTTT CASSQDPTGTGQPQHF
15 TRBD1 TRBJ2-2 . TRBV6-5 TGTGCCAGCAGTCAAAGACAGGGCGGCACCGGGGAGCTGTTTTTT CASSQRQGGTGELFF
17 TRBD1 TRBJ1-4 . TRBV28 TGTGCCAGCAGCACTACAGGGGGCCTACAAGGGGGTGAAAAACTGTTTTTT CASSTTGGLQGGEKLFF
16 . TRBJ1-5 . TRBV7-2 TGTGCCAGCAGCTTAGATGGGGATTCTAGCAATCAGCCCCAGCATTTT CASSLDGDSSNQPQHF
17 . TRBJ2-2 few TRBV7-7 TGTGCTAGCAGCTCGGGACGGGCCGGGGTAGGCACCGGGGAGCTGTTTTTT CASSSGRAGVGTGELFF
16 TRBD2 TRBJ2-3 . TRBV5-6 TGTGCCAGCAGCAGTGCGACTAGCGGGGGGCAAGATACGCAGTATTTT CASSSATSGGQDTQYF
15 . TRBJ1-5 few TRBV27 TGTGCCAGCAGTTTATCGACAGAGAGCAATCAGCCCCAGCATTTT CASSLSTESNQPQHF
14 . TRBJ2-7 . TRBV4-2 TGTGCCAGCAGCCAAGAACCCCGGGACTACGAGCAGTACTTC CASSQEPRDYEQYF
15 . TRBJ2-7 few TRBV27 TGTGCCAGCAGTTCCCCCACCTTGGCCCCTTACGAGCAGTACTTC CASSSPTLAPYEQYF
15 . TRBJ1-2 . TRBV3-1/TRBV3-2 TGTGCCAGCAGCCGGGCTGACAGGCATAACTATGGCTACACCTTC CASSRADRHNYGYTF
15 . TRBJ2-7 . TRBV6-5 TGTGCCAGCAGGCGTCTCCGGCAGGAATCCTACGAGCAGTACTTC CASRRLRQESYEQYF
13 . TRBJ1-1 . TRBV2 TGTGCCAGCAGTGAAAGAGAGGGTCCTGAAGCTTTCTTT CASSEREGPEAFF
15 . TRBJ2-7 . TRBV21-1 TGTGCCAGCAGCCTACGGACGGCCTCCTCCTACGAGCAGTACTTC CASSLRTASSYEQYF
14 TRBD1 TRBJ1-1 once TRBV28 TGTGCCAGCAACCGACAGGGTAGGAACACTGAAGCTTTCTTT CASNRQGRNTEAFF
18 TRBD2 TRBJ2-7 . TRBV4-1 TGCGCCAGCAGCCAAGAATGGACTAGCGGGGGGAGCTCCTACGAGCAGTACTTC CASSQEWTSGGSSYEQYF
14 . TRBJ1-3 . TRBV6-5 TGTGCCAGCAGTTACGGGTTCCCTGGAAACACCATATATTTT CASSYGFPGNTIYF
13 . TRBJ2-7 . TRBV6-5 TGTGCCAGCAGGCGGAGGGGGCAAGGCGAGCAGTACTTC CASRRRGQGEQYF
17 . TRBJ2-2 . TRBV10-1 TGCGCCAGCAGTGACTTGGTTTTAGGTTCGAACACCGGGGAGCTGTTTTTT CASSDLVLGSNTGELFF
13 . TRBJ2-7 . TRBV12-3/TRBV12-4 TGTGCCAGCAGTTTTTCGCCCTCCTACGAGCAGTACTTC CASSFSPSYEQYF
15 . TRBJ1-3 . TRBV14 TGTGCCAGCAGCCAGGGATCCGGGGCCGGAAACACCATATATTTT CASSQGSGAGNTIYF
14 TRBD1 TRBJ1-1 few TRBV2 TGTGCCAGCAGTGAAGTCGCAGGGGGCGCTGAAGCTTTCTTT CASSEVAGGAEAFF
16 . TRBJ1-6 . TRBV7-6 TGTGCCAGCAGCTTAGGCGTCTTGGGAGGGGATTCACCCCTCCACTTT CASSLGVLGGDSPLHF
13 . TRBJ2-5 . TRBV7-8 TGTGCCAGCAGCCCAGGGTACCAAGAGACCCAGTACTTC CASSPGYQETQYF
15 . TRBJ1-6 . TRBV7-2 TGTGCCAGCAGCTTCGAGGGCGGGTATAATTCACCCCTCCACTTT CASSFEGGYNSPLHF
15 . TRBJ2-7 . TRBV18 TGTGCCAGCTCACCCACAGGGTTGAGCTCCTACGAGCAGTACTTC CASSPTGLSSYEQYF
16 . TRBJ1-5 once TRBV5-6 TGTGCCAGCAGCTTGGGAGGGACAACCGGCTATCAGCCCCAGCATTTT CASSLGGTTGYQPQHF
17 TRBD1 TRBJ2-7 . TRBV5-1 TGCGCCAGCAGCTCTCGAACATCCGGGACAGGGGTTGATGAGCAGTACTTC CASSSRTSGTGVDEQYF
13 . TRBJ2-1 . TRBV2 TGTGCCAGCATGGGACTGGACTACAATGAGCAGTTCTTC CASMGLDYNEQFF
18 TRBD2 TRBJ2-3 . TRBV5-4 TGTGCCAGCAGCTTCATGTGGCTAGCGGGGGGGTTCACAGATACGCAGTATTTT CASSFMWLAGGFTDTQYF
14 . TRBJ2-7 . TRBV28 TGTGCCAGCACCCCGCCGGGCCAAATCTACGAGCAGTACTTC CASTPPGQIYEQYF
16 . TRBJ2-5 . TRBV27 TGTGCCAGCAGCGCTGGCTCAGGTTTCGTACAAGAGACCCAGTACTTC CASSAGSGFVQETQYF
14 TRBD1 TRBJ1-2 . TRBV28 TGTGCCAGCACACCCCTAGGACAGGAACATGGCTACACCTTC CASTPLGQEHGYTF
15 TRBD1 TRBJ2-2 . TRBV11-2 TGTGCCAGCAGCCACCCCGGGACAGACACCGGGGAGCTGTTTTTT CASSHPGTDTGELFF
17 TRBD2 TRBJ2-7 few TRBV7-2 TGTGCCAGCAGCTTGAGGACTAGCGGGGGAGGGAACTACGAGCAGTACTTC CASSLRTSGGGNYEQYF
15 TRBD2 TRBJ2-3 . TRBV7-8 TGTGCCAGCAGCCTAAGCGGGGGGGCCTCAGATACGCAGTATTTT CASSLSGGASDTQYF
14 . TRBJ1-2 . TRBV6-2/TRBV6-3 TGTGCCAGCAGTTACCCAAGGGCCTTCTATGGCTACACCTTC CASSYPRAFYGYTF
17 . TRBJ2-1 . TRBV2 TGTGCCAGCAGTGACGTAATGCGGGGTAGCACCTACAATGAGCAGTTCTTC CASSDVMRGSTYNEQFF
15 . TRBJ1-5 . TRBV6-6 TGTGCCAGCAGTCCCGGGGGGACCTCCAATCAGCCCCAGCATTTT CASSPGGTSNQPQHF
15 . TRBJ2-5 . TRBV7-3 TGTGCCAGCAGCTCCTCTGGGGGGACGGGAGAGACCCAGTACTTC CASSSSGGTGETQYF
15 . TRBJ2-7 . TRBV7-6 TGTGCCAGCAGCTTAGGCGGAGAGGGAAACTACGAGCAGTACTTC CASSLGGEGNYEQYF